This T cell receptor beta chain was retrieved from a study of blood T cell repertoires in COVID-19. Study in general: PBMCs, B-cell-depleted T cells, or T cells were the source of the cDNA or gDNA that made up the material.

Repertoires were generated with immunoSEQ multiplex PCR, while TCRdb's copy carries only in-frame clones and drops some. The sample yields about 110,000 clones, approximately 90% seen once. The CDR3 has 13 amino acids. V was shortened by 2 bases and J by 5 bases, with 9 bases between the two germline ends. The source is a human donor in a cohort sampled during active COVID-19. This chain links TRBV12-3 or TRBV12-4 with TRBJ1-2; TRBD1 might be the D (6 bases). Sequencing input: peripheral blood. CDR3 nucleotides: TGTGCCAGCAGTTTAACAGGGCTTTATGGCTACACCTTC. This codes for CASSLTGLYGYTF.